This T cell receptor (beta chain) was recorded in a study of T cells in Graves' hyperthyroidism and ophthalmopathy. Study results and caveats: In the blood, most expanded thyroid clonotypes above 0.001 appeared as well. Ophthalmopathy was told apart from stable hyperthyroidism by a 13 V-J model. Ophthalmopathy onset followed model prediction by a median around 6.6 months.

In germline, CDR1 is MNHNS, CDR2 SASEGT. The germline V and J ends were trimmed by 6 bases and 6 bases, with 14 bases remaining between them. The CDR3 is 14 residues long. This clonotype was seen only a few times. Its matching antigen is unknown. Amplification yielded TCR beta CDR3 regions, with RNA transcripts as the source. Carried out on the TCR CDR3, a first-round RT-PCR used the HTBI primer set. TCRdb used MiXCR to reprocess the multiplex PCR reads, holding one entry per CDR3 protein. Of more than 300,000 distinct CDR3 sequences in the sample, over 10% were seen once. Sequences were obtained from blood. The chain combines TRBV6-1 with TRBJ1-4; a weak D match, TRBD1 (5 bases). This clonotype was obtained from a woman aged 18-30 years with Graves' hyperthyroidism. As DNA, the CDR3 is TGTGCCAGCAGCCTCGACGGGGCGGATGAAAAACTGTTTTTT. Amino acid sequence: CASSLDGADEKLFF.